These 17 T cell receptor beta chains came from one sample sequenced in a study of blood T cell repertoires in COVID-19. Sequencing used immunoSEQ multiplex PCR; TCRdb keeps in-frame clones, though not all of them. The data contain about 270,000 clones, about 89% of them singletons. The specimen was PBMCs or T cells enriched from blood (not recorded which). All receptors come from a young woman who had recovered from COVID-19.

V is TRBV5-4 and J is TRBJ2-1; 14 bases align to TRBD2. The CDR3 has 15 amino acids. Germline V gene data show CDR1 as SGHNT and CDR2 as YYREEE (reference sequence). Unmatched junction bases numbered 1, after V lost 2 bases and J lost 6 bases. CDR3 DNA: TGTGCCAGCAGCTTCGGACTAGCGGGGGGCAATGAGCAGTTCTTC. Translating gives CASSFGLAGGNEQFF.

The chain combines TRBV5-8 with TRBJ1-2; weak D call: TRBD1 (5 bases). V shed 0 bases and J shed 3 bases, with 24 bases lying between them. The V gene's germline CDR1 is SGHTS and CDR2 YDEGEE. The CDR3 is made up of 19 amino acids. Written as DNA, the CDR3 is TGTGCCAGCAGCTTGGTTGGGGTGGGAAGACAGAAATCGGACTATGGCTACACCTTC. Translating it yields CASSLVGVGRQKSDYGYTF.

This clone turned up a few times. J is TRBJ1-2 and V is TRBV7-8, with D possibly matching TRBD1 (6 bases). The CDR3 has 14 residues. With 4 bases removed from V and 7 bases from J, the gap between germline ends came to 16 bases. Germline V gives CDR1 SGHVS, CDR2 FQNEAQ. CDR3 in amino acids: CASSSRPGGFGYTF. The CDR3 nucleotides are TGTGCCAGCAGCTCTAGGCCTGGGGGCTTTGGCTACACCTTC.

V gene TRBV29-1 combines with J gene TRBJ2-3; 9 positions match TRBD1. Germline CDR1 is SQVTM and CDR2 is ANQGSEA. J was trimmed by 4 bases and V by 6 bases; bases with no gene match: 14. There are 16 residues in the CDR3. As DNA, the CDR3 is TGCAGCGTGAAAAAACGGGACAGGGAGGTTCCAGATACGCAGTATTTT. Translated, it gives CSVKKRDREVPDTQYF.

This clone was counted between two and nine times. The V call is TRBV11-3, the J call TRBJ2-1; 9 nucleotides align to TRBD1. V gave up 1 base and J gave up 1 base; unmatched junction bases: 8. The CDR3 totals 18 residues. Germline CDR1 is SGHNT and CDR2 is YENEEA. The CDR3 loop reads CASSLGGGTGRSYNEQFF. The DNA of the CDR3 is TGTGCCAGCAGCTTAGGGGGAGGGACAGGGAGGTCCTACAATGAGCAGTTCTTC.

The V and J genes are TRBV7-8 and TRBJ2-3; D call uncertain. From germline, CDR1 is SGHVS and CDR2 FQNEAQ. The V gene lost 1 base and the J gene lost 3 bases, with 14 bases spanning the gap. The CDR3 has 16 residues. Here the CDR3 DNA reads TGTGCCAGCAGCTTAGTGGTCACCGTGAGGACAGATACGCAGTATTTT. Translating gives CASSLVVTVRTDTQYF.

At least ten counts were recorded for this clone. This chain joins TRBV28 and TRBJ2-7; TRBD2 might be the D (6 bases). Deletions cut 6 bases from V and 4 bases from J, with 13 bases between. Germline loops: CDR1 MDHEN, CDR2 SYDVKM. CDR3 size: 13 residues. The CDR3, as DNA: TGTGCCAGCAGGCCAGCGGGCCTGTACGAGCAGTACTTC. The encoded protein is CASRPAGLYEQYF.

CDR3 sequence: CASSLGQVEQYF. Written as DNA, the CDR3 is TGTGCCAGCAGTTTAGGCCAGGTGGAGCAGTATTTT. This chain links TRBV12-3 or TRBV12-4 with TRBJ2-3, with unresolved D. The length of the CDR3 is 12 residues. V was clipped by 1 base and J by 11 bases, with 10 bases between them.

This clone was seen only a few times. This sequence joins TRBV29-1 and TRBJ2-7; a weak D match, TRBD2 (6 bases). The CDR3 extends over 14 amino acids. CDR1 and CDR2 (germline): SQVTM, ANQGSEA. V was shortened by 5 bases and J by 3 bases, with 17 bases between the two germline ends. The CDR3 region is CSVLDRGRSYEQYF. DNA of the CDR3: TGCAGCGTTCTCGACCGAGGGAGGAGCTACGAGCAGTACTTC.

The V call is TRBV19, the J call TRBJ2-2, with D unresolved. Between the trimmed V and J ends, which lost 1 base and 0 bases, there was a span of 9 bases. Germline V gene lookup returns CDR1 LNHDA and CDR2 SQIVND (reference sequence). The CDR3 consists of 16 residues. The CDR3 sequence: CASSIATGTNTGELFF. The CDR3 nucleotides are TGTGCCAGTAGTATAGCGACGGGTACGAACACCGGGGAGCTGTTTTTT.

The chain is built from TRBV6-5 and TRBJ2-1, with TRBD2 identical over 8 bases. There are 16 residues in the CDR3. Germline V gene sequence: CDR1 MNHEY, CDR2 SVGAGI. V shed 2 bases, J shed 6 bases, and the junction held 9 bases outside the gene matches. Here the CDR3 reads CASSYLASGLLNEQFF. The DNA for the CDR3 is TGTGCCAGCAGTTACCTGGCTAGCGGGCTCCTCAATGAGCAGTTCTTC.

CDR3 DNA sequence: TGCGCCAGCAGCTTGAGATCCGCGACGATGACCATGGAGAACTATGGCTACACCTTC. Its translation: CASSLRSATMTMENYGYTF. The gene calls are TRBV5-1 and TRBJ1-2; D gene ambiguous. The CDR3 covers 19 residues. Germline V gives CDR1 SGHRS, CDR2 YFSETQ. V lost 1 base to trimming and J lost 2 bases, with 24 bases between them. Filled out from reference TRBV5-1 and TRBJ1-2, the complete variable domain reads KAGVTQTPRYLIKTRGQQVTLSCSPISGHRSVSWYQQTPGQGLQFLFEYFSETQRNKGNFPGRFSGRQFSNSRSEMNVSTLELGDSALYLCASSLRSATMTMENYGYTFGSGTRLTVV.

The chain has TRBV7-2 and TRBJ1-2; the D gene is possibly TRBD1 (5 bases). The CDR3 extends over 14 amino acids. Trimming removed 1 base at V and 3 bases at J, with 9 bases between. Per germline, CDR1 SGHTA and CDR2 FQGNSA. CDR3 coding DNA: TGTGCCAGCAGCTTAGTTGGCAGGGACTATGGCTACACCTTC. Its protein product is CASSLVGRDYGYTF.

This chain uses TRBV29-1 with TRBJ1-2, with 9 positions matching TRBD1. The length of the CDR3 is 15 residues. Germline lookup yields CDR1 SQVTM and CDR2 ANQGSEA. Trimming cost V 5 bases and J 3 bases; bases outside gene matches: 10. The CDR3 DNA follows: TGCAGCGTTCCTAGGACAGGGGACCCCTACTATGGCTACACCTTC. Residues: CSVPRTGDPYYGYTF.

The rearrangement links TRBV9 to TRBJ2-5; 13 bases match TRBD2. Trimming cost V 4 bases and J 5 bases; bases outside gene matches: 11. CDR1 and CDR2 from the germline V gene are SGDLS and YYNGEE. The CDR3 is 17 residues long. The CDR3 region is CASSPNSGLAGRETQYF. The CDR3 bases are TGTGCCAGCAGCCCCAACTCGGGACTAGCGGGACGGGAGACCCAGTACTTC.

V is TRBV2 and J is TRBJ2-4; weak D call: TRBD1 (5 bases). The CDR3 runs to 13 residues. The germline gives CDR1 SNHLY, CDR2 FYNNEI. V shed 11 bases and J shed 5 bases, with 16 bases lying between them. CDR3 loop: CARRQGGENIQYF. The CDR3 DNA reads TGTGCCCGAAGGCAGGGCGGTGAAAACATTCAGTACTTC.

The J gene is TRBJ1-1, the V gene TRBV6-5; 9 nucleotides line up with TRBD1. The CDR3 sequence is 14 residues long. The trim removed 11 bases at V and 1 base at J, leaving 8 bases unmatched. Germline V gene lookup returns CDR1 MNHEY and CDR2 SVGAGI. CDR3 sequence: CAGRGTGTNTEAFF. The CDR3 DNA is TGTGCCGGTCGGGGGACAGGGACGAACACTGAAGCTTTCTTT.